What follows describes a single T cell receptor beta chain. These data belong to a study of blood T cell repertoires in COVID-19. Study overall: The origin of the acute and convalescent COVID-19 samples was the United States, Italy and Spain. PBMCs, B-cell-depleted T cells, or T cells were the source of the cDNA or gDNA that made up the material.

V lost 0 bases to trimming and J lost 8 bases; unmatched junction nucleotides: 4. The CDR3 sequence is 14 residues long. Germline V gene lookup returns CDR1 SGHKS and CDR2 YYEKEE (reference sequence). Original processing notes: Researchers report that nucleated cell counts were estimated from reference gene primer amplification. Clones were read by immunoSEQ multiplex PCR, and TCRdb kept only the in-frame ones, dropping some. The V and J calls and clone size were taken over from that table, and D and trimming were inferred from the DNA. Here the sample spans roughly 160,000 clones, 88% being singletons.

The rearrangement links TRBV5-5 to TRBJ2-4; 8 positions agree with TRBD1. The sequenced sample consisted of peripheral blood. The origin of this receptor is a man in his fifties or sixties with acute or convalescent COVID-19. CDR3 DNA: TGTGCCAGCAGCTTGGAGGCGACAGGGGACATTCAGTACTTC. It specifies CASSLEATGDIQYF.